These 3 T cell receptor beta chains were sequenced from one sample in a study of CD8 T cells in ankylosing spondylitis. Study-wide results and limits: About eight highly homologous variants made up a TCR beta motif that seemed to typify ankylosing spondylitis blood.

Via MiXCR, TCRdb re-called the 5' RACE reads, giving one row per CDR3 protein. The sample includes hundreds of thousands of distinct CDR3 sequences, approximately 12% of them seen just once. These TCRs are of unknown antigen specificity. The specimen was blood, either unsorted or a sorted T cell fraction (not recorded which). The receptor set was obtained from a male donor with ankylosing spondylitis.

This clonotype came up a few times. CDR3 DNA sequence: TGCAGTGCTAGCGACAGATTAGCCAAAAACATTCAGTACTTC. This encodes CSASDRLAKNIQYF. The V gene is TRBV20-1, the J gene TRBJ2-4, with TRBD1 as a possible D gene (5 bases). V lost 3 bases to trimming and J lost 0 bases, with 9 bases between them. This CDR3 has 14 amino acids. In germline, CDR1 is DFQATT, CDR2 SNEGSKA (reference sequence).

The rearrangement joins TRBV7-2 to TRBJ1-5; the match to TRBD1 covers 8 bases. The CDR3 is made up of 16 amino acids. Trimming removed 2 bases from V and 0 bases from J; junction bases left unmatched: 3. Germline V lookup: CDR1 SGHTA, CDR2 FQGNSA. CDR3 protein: CASSLWGQDSNQPQHF. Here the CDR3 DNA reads TGTGCCAGCAGCTTATGGGGACAGGATAGCAATCAGCCCCAGCATTTT.

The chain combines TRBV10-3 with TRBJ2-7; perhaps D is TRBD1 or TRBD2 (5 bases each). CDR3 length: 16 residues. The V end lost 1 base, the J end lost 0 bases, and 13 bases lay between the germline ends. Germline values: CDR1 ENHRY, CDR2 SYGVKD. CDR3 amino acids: CAISEYGTESSYEQYF. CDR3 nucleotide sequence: TGTGCCATCAGTGAGTACGGGACGGAGAGCTCCTACGAGCAGTACTTC.